This is a list of T cell receptor beta chains from one sample in a study of early T cells in non-severe SARS-CoV-2 infection. TCRdb independently ran MiXCR on the 5' RACE reads; one entry per CDR3 protein. The sample has more than 50,000 distinct CDR3 sequences, less than 9.5% seen once. The sample taken for sequencing was whole blood. These receptors came from an adult who was a healthcare worker with PCR-confirmed SARS-CoV-2 infection or an uninfected control (not recorded which). The CDR3 runs from the conserved cysteine through the conserved F or W. The order of the fields is CDR3 length, V gene, D gene, clone size, J gene, CDR3 DNA, CDR3 protein. The D gene is left open where the match is weak. Some rows mark clone size as missing; the rest say once, few, many or name a class of expanded clone.

CDR3 length: 18
V gene: TRBV7-2
D gene: .
clone size: many
J gene: TRBJ1-2
CDR3 DNA: TGTGCCAGCAGCTTAGGGTTGATTGGAGGAATCCGAAACTATGGCTACACCTTC
CDR3 protein: CASSLGLIGGIRNYGYTF

CDR3 length: 12
V gene: TRBV18
D gene: .
clone size: many
J gene: TRBJ2-7
CDR3 DNA: TGTGCCAGCTCATCCGGCTCCTACGAGCAGTACTTC
CDR3 protein: CASSSGSYEQYF

CDR3 length: 16
V gene: TRBV5-1
D gene: TRBD2
clone size: many
J gene: TRBJ2-3
CDR3 DNA: TGCGCCAGCAGCGCAGGGACTAGCGGGAGCACAGATACGCAGTATTTT
CDR3 protein: CASSAGTSGSTDTQYF

CDR3 length: 18
V gene: TRBV18
D gene: .
clone size: many
J gene: TRBJ2-3
CDR3 DNA: TGTGCCAGCTCACCGTTACCAATCATTGCAGGGAACACAGATACGCAGTATTTT
CDR3 protein: CASSPLPIIAGNTDTQYF

CDR3 length: 15
V gene: TRBV10-3
D gene: .
clone size: .
J gene: TRBJ2-3
CDR3 DNA: TGTGCCATCAGGGACGGGCGGTCTAGCACAGATACGCAGTATTTT
CDR3 protein: CAIRDGRSSTDTQYF

CDR3 length: 15
V gene: TRBV20-1
D gene: .
clone size: many
J gene: TRBJ1-5
CDR3 DNA: TGCAGTGCTAGTATAGGGGGGTATAGCAATCAGCCCCAGCATTTT
CDR3 protein: CSASIGGYSNQPQHF

CDR3 length: 14
V gene: TRBV5-4
D gene: .
clone size: many
J gene: TRBJ1-1
CDR3 DNA: TGTGCCAGCAGCTTGTTGGGGATGAAGACTGAAGCTTTCTTT
CDR3 protein: CASSLLGMKTEAFF

CDR3 length: 16
V gene: TRBV19
D gene: .
clone size: .
J gene: TRBJ1-5
CDR3 DNA: TGTGCCAGTAGTAGATCCGGCGTCGTGGGCAATCAGCCCCAGCATTTT
CDR3 protein: CASSRSGVVGNQPQHF

CDR3 length: 13
V gene: TRBV7-3
D gene: .
clone size: many
J gene: TRBJ1-1
CDR3 DNA: TGTGCCAGCAGCCCATCGCCTACCCTGGAAGCTTTCTTT
CDR3 protein: CASSPSPTLEAFF

CDR3 length: 17
V gene: TRBV29-1
D gene: .
clone size: many
J gene: TRBJ1-2
CDR3 DNA: TGCAGCGTTGGCGAATGGGTCGAGACCAGAGCTAACTATGGCTACACCTTC
CDR3 protein: CSVGEWVETRANYGYTF

CDR3 length: 13
V gene: TRBV20-1
D gene: TRBD2
clone size: .
J gene: TRBJ2-1
CDR3 DNA: TGCAGTGCAACCGGGACTAACTACAATGAGCAGTTCTTC
CDR3 protein: CSATGTNYNEQFF

CDR3 length: 15
V gene: TRBV5-8
D gene: TRBD1
clone size: many
J gene: TRBJ2-1
CDR3 DNA: TGTGCCAGCAGCTTGCGACAGGGAGTTTACAATGAGCAGTTCTTC
CDR3 protein: CASSLRQGVYNEQFF

CDR3 length: 15
V gene: TRBV7-9
D gene: .
clone size: many
J gene: TRBJ2-3
CDR3 DNA: TGTGCCAGCAGCTTAGTCGGCAGGGCGCGGGATACGCAGTATTTT
CDR3 protein: CASSLVGRARDTQYF

CDR3 length: 14
V gene: TRBV10-3
D gene: TRBD1
clone size: .
J gene: TRBJ2-7
CDR3 DNA: TGTGCCATCAGCACCGGGACAGGGCCCTACGAGCAGTACTTC
CDR3 protein: CAISTGTGPYEQYF

CDR3 length: 21
V gene: TRBV4-2
D gene: TRBD2
clone size: many
J gene: TRBJ2-1
CDR3 DNA: TGTGCCAGCAGCCAGACTAAGGGACACCTGACTAGCGGGTGGACCTACAATGAGCAGTTCTTC
CDR3 protein: CASSQTKGHLTSGWTYNEQFF

CDR3 length: 15
V gene: TRBV10-3
D gene: TRBD1
clone size: many
J gene: TRBJ2-1
CDR3 DNA: TGTGCCATCAGTGCCTCAGGGGGCCCCTACAATGAGCAGTTCTTC
CDR3 protein: CAISASGGPYNEQFF

CDR3 length: 14
V gene: TRBV20-1
D gene: TRBD1
clone size: many
J gene: TRBJ2-2
CDR3 DNA: TGCAGTGCGGAGACAGGGGTGGGCACCGGGGAGCTGTTTTTT
CDR3 protein: CSAETGVGTGELFF

CDR3 length: 16
V gene: TRBV12-3/TRBV12-4
D gene: .
clone size: many
J gene: TRBJ2-1
CDR3 DNA: TGTGCCAGCAGTTTAGGTGGGGGGGCGAAATGGGCTGAGCAGTTCTTC
CDR3 protein: CASSLGGGAKWAEQFF

CDR3 length: 16
V gene: TRBV7-3
D gene: TRBD2
clone size: many
J gene: TRBJ2-2
CDR3 DNA: TGTGCCAGCAGCTCAAAACTAGCGGCGAACACCGGGGAGCTGTTTTTT
CDR3 protein: CASSSKLAANTGELFF

CDR3 length: 14
V gene: TRBV7-3
D gene: .
clone size: few
J gene: TRBJ1-6
CDR3 DNA: TGTGCCAGCAGCTCGACAGTAGGAAATTCACCCCTCCACTTT
CDR3 protein: CASSSTVGNSPLHF

CDR3 length: 13
V gene: TRBV5-8
D gene: .
clone size: many
J gene: TRBJ1-5
CDR3 DNA: TGTGCCAGCAGAGGGGGTCTGAATCAGCCCCAGCATTTT
CDR3 protein: CASRGGLNQPQHF

CDR3 length: 15
V gene: TRBV12-3/TRBV12-4
D gene: TRBD1
clone size: few
J gene: TRBJ2-2
CDR3 DNA: TGTGCCAGCAGTCGACAGGGGACGAACACCGGGGAGCTGTTTTTT
CDR3 protein: CASSRQGTNTGELFF

CDR3 length: 14
V gene: TRBV18
D gene: TRBD1
clone size: many
J gene: TRBJ2-7
CDR3 DNA: TGTGCCAGCTCGCAGGGGGCGCAGACCTACGAGCAGTACTTC
CDR3 protein: CASSQGAQTYEQYF

CDR3 length: 13
V gene: TRBV20-1
D gene: .
clone size: .
J gene: TRBJ1-3
CDR3 DNA: TGCAGTGCTAGGCCGACAGCTGGAAACACCATATATTTT
CDR3 protein: CSARPTAGNTIYF

CDR3 length: 14
V gene: TRBV29-1
D gene: TRBD2
clone size: many
J gene: TRBJ2-7
CDR3 DNA: TGCAGCGTTACTCCGGGGGGGCGGAGGGACGAGCAGTACTTC
CDR3 protein: CSVTPGGRRDEQYF

CDR3 length: 13
V gene: TRBV10-2
D gene: TRBD1
clone size: few
J gene: TRBJ1-5
CDR3 DNA: TGCGCCAGCAGACAGGGGGCTAATCAGCCCCAGCATTTT
CDR3 protein: CASRQGANQPQHF

CDR3 length: 13
V gene: TRBV2
D gene: .
clone size: .
J gene: TRBJ2-2
CDR3 DNA: TGTGCCAGCAACCTAGCCCCACGTGGTGAGCTGTTTTTT
CDR3 protein: CASNLAPRGELFF

CDR3 length: 12
V gene: TRBV12-5
D gene: .
clone size: many
J gene: TRBJ2-1
CDR3 DNA: TGTGCTAGTGATTACGGATACAATGAGCAGTTCTTC
CDR3 protein: CASDYGYNEQFF

CDR3 length: 14
V gene: TRBV13
D gene: .
clone size: few
J gene: TRBJ1-4
CDR3 DNA: TGTGCCAGCAGCGCCGGACGGCTTAATGAAAAACTGTTTTTT
CDR3 protein: CASSAGRLNEKLFF

CDR3 length: 11
V gene: TRBV5-1
D gene: .
clone size: .
J gene: TRBJ2-7
CDR3 DNA: TGCGCCAGCAGCGTGGGGTACGAGCAGTACTTC
CDR3 protein: CASSVGYEQYF

CDR3 length: 12
V gene: TRBV20-1
D gene: .
clone size: many
J gene: TRBJ1-2
CDR3 DNA: TGCAGTGCTCCAGGGAATAACTATGGCTACACCTTC
CDR3 protein: CSAPGNNYGYTF

CDR3 length: 12
V gene: TRBV5-1
D gene: .
clone size: few
J gene: TRBJ2-3
CDR3 DNA: TGCGCCAGCAGTGGGTTCACAGATACGCAGTATTTT
CDR3 protein: CASSGFTDTQYF

CDR3 length: 15
V gene: TRBV7-2
D gene: .
clone size: .
J gene: TRBJ1-2
CDR3 DNA: TGTGCCAGCAGCTTAGCTAGGACAGCCAGCTATGGCTACACCTTC
CDR3 protein: CASSLARTASYGYTF

CDR3 length: 16
V gene: TRBV6-2/TRBV6-3
D gene: .
clone size: .
J gene: TRBJ2-3
CDR3 DNA: TGTGCCAGCAGGCGTAACAGGGTGCCTAGCACAGATACGCAGTATTTT
CDR3 protein: CASRRNRVPSTDTQYF

CDR3 length: 18
V gene: TRBV25-1
D gene: TRBD2
clone size: many
J gene: TRBJ2-7
CDR3 DNA: TGTGCCAGCAGTGACGCCAAGTCTGGCGGGAGGGCCGGGTACGAGCAGTACTTC
CDR3 protein: CASSDAKSGGRAGYEQYF

CDR3 length: 18
V gene: TRBV5-5
D gene: TRBD2
clone size: few
J gene: TRBJ2-2
CDR3 DNA: TGTGCCAGCAGCTTACGACTAGCGGGAGGGCGAAACACCGGGGAGCTGTTTTTT
CDR3 protein: CASSLRLAGGRNTGELFF

CDR3 length: 13
V gene: TRBV24-1
D gene: .
clone size: few
J gene: TRBJ2-2
CDR3 DNA: TGTGCCACCAGTGATTTGCTGAGGGAGGAGCTGTTTTTT
CDR3 protein: CATSDLLREELFF

CDR3 length: 13
V gene: TRBV12-3/TRBV12-4
D gene: .
clone size: many
J gene: TRBJ1-1
CDR3 DNA: TGTGCCAGCAGTCGGACATTGAACACTGAAGCTTTCTTT
CDR3 protein: CASSRTLNTEAFF

CDR3 length: 16
V gene: TRBV6-5
D gene: TRBD2
clone size: few
J gene: TRBJ2-3
CDR3 DNA: TGTGCCAGCAGTCGTGCGACTAGCGGGAGGGCAGATACGCAGTATTTT
CDR3 protein: CASSRATSGRADTQYF

CDR3 length: 16
V gene: TRBV18
D gene: .
clone size: many
J gene: TRBJ2-5
CDR3 DNA: TGTGCCAGCTCACCTCCGGACTTGTCAATTGAGGAGACCCAGTACTTC
CDR3 protein: CASSPPDLSIEETQYF

CDR3 length: 12
V gene: TRBV29-1
D gene: .
clone size: .
J gene: TRBJ2-2
CDR3 DNA: TGCAGCGTTGATCCAGGGGTCGGGGAGCTGTTTTTT
CDR3 protein: CSVDPGVGELFF

CDR3 length: 16
V gene: TRBV4-1
D gene: TRBD1
clone size: many
J gene: TRBJ2-7
CDR3 DNA: TGCGCCAGCAGCCAATACCCGGGACAGGGGGTAACAGAGCAGTACTTC
CDR3 protein: CASSQYPGQGVTEQYF

CDR3 length: 14
V gene: TRBV9
D gene: .
clone size: many
J gene: TRBJ1-3
CDR3 DNA: TGTGCCAGCAGCCTTTCTGTCTCTGGAAACACCATATATTTT
CDR3 protein: CASSLSVSGNTIYF

CDR3 length: 16
V gene: TRBV19
D gene: TRBD1
clone size: .
J gene: TRBJ2-7
CDR3 DNA: TGTGCCAGTAGCTCCTTGTGGCGGACAGGGGTCGCCGAGCAGTACTTC
CDR3 protein: CASSSLWRTGVAEQYF

CDR3 length: 15
V gene: TRBV9
D gene: .
clone size: .
J gene: TRBJ2-3
CDR3 DNA: TGTGCCAGCAGCGTAGCGGGAATTAGCACAGATACGCAGTATTTT
CDR3 protein: CASSVAGISTDTQYF

CDR3 length: 15
V gene: TRBV6-2/TRBV6-3
D gene: TRBD1
clone size: many
J gene: TRBJ1-2
CDR3 DNA: TGTGCCAGCAGCCTATCCAACAGGGGCGCATCTGGCTACACCTTC
CDR3 protein: CASSLSNRGASGYTF